Below, 7 T cell receptor beta chains from the same sample are listed, as sequenced in a study of CD8 T cells in Susac syndrome. A quantity of roughly 0.5 to 1 ug RNA underwent reverse transcription using random hexamers. Using its own MiXCR run on the immunoSEQ multiplex PCR reads, TCRdb lists one record per CDR3 protein. The data show about 20,000 distinct CDR3 sequences, with approximately 93% seen just once and about 0.3% held by the top ten. The sequenced sample consisted of CD8+ T cells from PBMCs. These receptors originate from a human donor in good health.

V gene TRBV6-4 combines with J gene TRBJ2-1, with 8 bases lining up with TRBD2. CDR1 and CDR2 (germline): MRHNA, SNTAGT. This CDR3 is 14 amino acids long. The V and J ends lost 0 bases and 9 bases, in that order; junction bases with no gene match: 4. CDR3 amino acids: CASSDSGGASEQFF. The CDR3 DNA reads TGTGCCAGCAGTGACTCCGGGGGGGCAAGTGAGCAGTTCTTC.

J is TRBJ1-1 and V is TRBV25-1; 9 bases map to TRBD1. V dropped 6 bases and J dropped 0; count of bases not matched to a gene: 2. In germline, CDR1 is MGHDK, CDR2 SYGVNS. The CDR3 consists of 14 residues. The CDR3 nucleotides are TGTGCCAGCAGAGGACAGGGGATGAACACTGAAGCTTTCTTT. This codes for CASRGQGMNTEAFF.

J is TRBJ2-7 and V is TRBV5-1; D is unclear. The CDR3 loop spans 12 amino acids. The germline V gene encodes CDR1 SGHRS and CDR2 YFSETQ. Between the trimmed V and J ends, which lost 4 bases and 6 bases, there was a span of 11 bases. CDR3 DNA: TGCGCCAGCAGCCCGGAATCCCCCGAGCAGTACTTC. It specifies CASSPESPEQYF.

V usage is TRBV4-1 and J usage is TRBJ1-1; a weak D match, TRBD1 (5 bases). Trimming shortened V by 4 bases and J by 5 bases, and 14 bases separated the two germline ends. This CDR3 contains 14 residues. The germline V gene has CDR1 MGHRA and CDR2 YSYEKL. The CDR3 DNA reads as TGCGCCAGCAGCCTCCGGGACTGGGGAACTGAAGCTTTCTTT. Translating gives CASSLRDWGTEAFF.

The chain recombines TRBV6-2 or TRBV6-3 with TRBJ2-2, with TRBD1 matching 7 bases. Germline values: CDR1 MNHEY, CDR2 SVGEGT. Losses at the gene ends were 5 bases for V and 3 bases for J; bases not matched to a gene: 6. The CDR3 totals 15 residues. Here the CDR3 reads CASSPGQVDTGELFF. The DNA for the CDR3 is TGTGCCAGCAGTCCCGGACAGGTGGACACCGGGGAGCTGTTTTTT.

The rearrangement joins TRBV20-1 to TRBJ2-7; D is undetermined. The CDR3 covers 11 residues. The V end was cut by 3 bases, the J end by 4 bases, with 7 bases between. The germline gives CDR1 DFQATT, CDR2 SNEGSKA (reference sequence). This chain's CDR3 is CSASMGYEQYF. CDR3 bases: TGCAGTGCTAGCATGGGATACGAGCAGTACTTC.

V and J are TRBV12-3 or TRBV12-4 and TRBJ1-4; D uncertain. Trimming removed 4 bases from V and 7 bases from J, with 4 bases in between. CDR3 length equals 11 residues. For the CDR3, the DNA is TGTGCCAGCAGTTCTGCTGAAAAACTGTTTTTT. Translating it yields CASSSAEKLFF.